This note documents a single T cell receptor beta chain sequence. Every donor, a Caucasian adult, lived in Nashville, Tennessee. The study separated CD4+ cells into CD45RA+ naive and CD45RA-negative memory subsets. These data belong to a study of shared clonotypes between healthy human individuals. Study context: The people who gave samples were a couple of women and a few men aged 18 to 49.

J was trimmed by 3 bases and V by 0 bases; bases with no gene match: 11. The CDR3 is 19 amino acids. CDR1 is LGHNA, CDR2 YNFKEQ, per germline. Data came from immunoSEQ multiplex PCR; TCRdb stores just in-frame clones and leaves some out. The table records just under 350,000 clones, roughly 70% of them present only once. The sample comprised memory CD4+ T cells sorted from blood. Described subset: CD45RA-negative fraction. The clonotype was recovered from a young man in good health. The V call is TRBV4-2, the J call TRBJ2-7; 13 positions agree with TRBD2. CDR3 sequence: CASSQDRAGTSGMSYEQYF. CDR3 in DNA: TGTGCCAGCAGCCAAGATAGGGCCGGGACTAGCGGGATGAGCTACGAGCAGTACTTC.